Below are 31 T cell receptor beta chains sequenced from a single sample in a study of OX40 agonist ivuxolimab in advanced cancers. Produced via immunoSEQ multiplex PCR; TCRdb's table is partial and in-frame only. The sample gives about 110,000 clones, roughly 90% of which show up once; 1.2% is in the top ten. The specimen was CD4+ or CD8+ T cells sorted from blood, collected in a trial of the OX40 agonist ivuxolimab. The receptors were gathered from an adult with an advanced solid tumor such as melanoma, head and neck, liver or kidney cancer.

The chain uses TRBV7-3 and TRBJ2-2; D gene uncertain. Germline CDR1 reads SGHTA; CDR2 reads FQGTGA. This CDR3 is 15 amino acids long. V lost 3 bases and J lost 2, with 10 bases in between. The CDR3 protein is CASSFGLVNTGELFF. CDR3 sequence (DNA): TGTGCCAGCAGCTTTGGCCTAGTAAACACCGGGGAGCTGTTTTTT.

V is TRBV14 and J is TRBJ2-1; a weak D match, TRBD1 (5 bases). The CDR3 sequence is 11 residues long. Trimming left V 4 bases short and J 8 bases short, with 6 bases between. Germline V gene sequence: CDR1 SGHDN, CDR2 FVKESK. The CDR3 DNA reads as TGTGCCAGCAGCCGGGGCCATGAGCAGTTCTTC. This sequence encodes CASSRGHEQFF.

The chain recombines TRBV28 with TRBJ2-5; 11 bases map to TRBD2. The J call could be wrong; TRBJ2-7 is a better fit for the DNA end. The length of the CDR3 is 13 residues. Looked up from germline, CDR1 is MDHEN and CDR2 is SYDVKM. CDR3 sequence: CASRLTSGNEQYF. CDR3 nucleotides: TGTGCCAGCAGGTTGACTAGCGGGAACGAGCAGTACTTC.

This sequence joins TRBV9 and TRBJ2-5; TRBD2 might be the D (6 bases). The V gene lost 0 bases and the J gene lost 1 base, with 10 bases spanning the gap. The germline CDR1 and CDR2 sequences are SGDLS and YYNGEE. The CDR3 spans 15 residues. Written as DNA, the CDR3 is TGTGCCAGCAGCGTAGCTGGAGGGCCCCAAGAGACCCAGTACTTC. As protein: CASSVAGGPQETQYF.

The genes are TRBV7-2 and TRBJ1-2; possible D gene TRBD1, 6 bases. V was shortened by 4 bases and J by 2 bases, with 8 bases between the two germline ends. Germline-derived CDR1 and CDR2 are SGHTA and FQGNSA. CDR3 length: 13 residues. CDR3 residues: CASSSGQNYGYTF. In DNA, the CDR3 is TGTGCCAGCAGCTCCGGACAGAACTATGGCTACACCTTC.

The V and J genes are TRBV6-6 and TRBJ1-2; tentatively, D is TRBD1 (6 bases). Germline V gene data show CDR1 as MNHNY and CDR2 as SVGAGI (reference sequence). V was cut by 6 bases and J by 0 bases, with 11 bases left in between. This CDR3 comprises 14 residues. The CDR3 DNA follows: TGTGCCAGCAGGACAGGAAGTGCTAACTATGGCTACACCTTC. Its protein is CASRTGSANYGYTF.

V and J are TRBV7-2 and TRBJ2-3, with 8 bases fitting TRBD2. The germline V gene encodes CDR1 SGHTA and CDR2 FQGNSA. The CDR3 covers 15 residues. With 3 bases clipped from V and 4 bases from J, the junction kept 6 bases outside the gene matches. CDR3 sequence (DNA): TGTGCCAGCAGCTTTGGGACTAGACGGGCAGATACGCAGTATTTT. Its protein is CASSFGTRRADTQYF.

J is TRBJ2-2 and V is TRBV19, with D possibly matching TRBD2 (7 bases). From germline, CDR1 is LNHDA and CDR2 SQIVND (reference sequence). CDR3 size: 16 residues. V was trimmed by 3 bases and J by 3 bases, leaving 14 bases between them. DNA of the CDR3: TGTGCCAGTAGTATGAGGGGGGGCCGGGACACCGGGGAGCTGTTTTTT. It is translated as CASSMRGGRDTGELFF.

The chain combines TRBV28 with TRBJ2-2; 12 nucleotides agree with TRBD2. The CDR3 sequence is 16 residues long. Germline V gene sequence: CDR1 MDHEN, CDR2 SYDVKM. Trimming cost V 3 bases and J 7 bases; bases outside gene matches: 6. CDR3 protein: CASSFMTSGSYGELFF. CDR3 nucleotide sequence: TGTGCCAGCAGTTTCATGACTAGCGGGAGTTACGGGGAGCTGTTTTTT.

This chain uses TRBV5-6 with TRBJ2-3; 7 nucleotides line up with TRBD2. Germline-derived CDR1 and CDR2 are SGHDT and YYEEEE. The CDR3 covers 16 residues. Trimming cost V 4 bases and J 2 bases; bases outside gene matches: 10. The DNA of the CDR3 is TGTGCCAGCAGCCGTACGTCCGGGACTAACACAGATACGCAGTATTTT. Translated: CASSRTSGTNTDTQYF.

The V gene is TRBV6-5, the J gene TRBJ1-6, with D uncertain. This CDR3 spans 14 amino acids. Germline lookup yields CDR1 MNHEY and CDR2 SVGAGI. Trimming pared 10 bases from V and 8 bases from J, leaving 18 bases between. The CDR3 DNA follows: TGTGCCACCCAACCGGGCTCTGGGGATTCACCCCTCCACTTT. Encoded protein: CATQPGSGDSPLHF.

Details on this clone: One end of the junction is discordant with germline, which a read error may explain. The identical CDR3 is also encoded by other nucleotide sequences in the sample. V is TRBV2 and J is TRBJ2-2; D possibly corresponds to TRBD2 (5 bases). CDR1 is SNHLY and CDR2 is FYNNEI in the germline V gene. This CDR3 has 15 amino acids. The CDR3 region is CASSEGAVAPGELFF. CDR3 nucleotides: TGTGCCAGCAGTGAAGGGGCCGTTGCCCCCGGGGAGCTGTTCTTT.

CDR3 DNA sequence: TGTGCTAGTGGTCAGGGGGCTTCCACAGATACGCAGTATTTT. Translated, it gives CASGQGASTDTQYF. The chain recombines TRBV12-5 with TRBJ2-3, with 8 bases matching TRBD1. CDR3 length: 14 amino acids. Germline assignment: CDR1 LGHNT and CDR2 FRNRAP. The V gene end was trimmed by 5 bases and the J gene end by 2 bases; junction bases not matched to a gene: 3. Looking up the rest from reference TRBV12-5 and TRBJ2-3 gives the full variable domain: DARVTQTPRHKVTEMGQEVTMRCQPILGHNTVFWYRQTMMQGLELLAYFRNRAPLDDSGMPKDRFSAEMPDATLATLKIQPSEPRDSAVYFCASGQGASTDTQYFGPGTRLTVL.

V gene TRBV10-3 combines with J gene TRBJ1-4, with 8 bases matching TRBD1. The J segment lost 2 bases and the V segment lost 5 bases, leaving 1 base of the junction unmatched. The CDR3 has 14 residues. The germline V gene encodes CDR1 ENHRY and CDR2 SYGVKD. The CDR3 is CAISNRGTNEKLFF. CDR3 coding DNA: TGTGCCATCAGTAACAGGGGGACTAATGAAAAACTGTTTTTT.

CDR3 region: CASSPGNNEKLFF. CDR3 DNA sequence: TGTGCCAGCTCACCAGGGAATAATGAAAAACTGTTTTTT. This rearrangement joins TRBV18 to TRBJ1-4; D is unclear. The germline V gene has CDR1 KGHSH and CDR2 LQKENI. This CDR3 is built from 13 residues. V was shortened by 2 bases and J by 4 bases, with 5 bases between the two germline ends.

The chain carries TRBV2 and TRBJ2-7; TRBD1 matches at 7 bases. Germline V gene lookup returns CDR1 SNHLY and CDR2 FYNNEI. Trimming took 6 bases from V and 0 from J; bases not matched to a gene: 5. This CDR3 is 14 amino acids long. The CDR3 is CASSHRGASYEQYF. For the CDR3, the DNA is TGTGCCAGCAGCCACAGGGGCGCCTCCTACGAGCAGTACTTC.

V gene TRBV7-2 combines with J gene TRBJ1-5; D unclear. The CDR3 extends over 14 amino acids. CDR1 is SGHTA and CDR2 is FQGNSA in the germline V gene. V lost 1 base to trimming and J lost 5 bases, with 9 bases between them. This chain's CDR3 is CASSLVGPDQPQHF. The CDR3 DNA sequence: TGTGCCAGCAGCTTAGTTGGACCAGATCAGCCCCAGCATTTT.

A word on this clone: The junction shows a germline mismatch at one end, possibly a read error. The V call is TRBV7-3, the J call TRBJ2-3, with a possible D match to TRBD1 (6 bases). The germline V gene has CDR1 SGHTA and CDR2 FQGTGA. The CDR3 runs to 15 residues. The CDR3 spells CASSLTHTGFHTQYF. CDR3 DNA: TGTGCCAGCAGCCTAACCCATACAGGGTTCCATACGCAGTATTTT.

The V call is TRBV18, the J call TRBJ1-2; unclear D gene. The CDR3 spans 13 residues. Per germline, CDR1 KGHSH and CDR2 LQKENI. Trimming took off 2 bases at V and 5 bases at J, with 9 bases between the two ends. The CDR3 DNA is TGTGCCAGCTCACCAGCCCAAGAATATGGCTACACCTTC. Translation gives CASSPAQEYGYTF.

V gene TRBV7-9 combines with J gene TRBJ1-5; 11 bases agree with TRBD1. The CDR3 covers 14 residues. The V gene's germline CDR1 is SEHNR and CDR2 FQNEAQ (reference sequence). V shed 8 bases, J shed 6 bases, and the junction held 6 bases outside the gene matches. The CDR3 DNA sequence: TGTGCCAGCGGGGGACAGGGGGGAAGTCAGCCCCAGCATTTT. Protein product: CASGGQGGSQPQHF.

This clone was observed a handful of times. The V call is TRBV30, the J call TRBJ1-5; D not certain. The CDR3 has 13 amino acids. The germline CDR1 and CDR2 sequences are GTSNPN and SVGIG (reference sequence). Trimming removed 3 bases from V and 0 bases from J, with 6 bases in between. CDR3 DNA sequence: TGTGCCTGGAGAGGGTATAGCAATCAGCCCCAGCATTTT. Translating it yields CAWRGYSNQPQHF.

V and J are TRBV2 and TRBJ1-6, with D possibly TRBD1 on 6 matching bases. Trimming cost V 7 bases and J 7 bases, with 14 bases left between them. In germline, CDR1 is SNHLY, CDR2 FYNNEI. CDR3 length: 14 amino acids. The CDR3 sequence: CASTLTGRNSPLHF. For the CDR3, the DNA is TGTGCCAGCACCCTAACAGGGCGGAATTCACCCCTCCACTTT.

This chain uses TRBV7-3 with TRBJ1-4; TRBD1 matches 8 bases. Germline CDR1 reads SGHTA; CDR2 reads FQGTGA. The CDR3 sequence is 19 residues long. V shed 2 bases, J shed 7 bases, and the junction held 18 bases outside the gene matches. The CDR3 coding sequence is TGTGCCAGCAGCTTAGGGTTGGACGGACAGGGAATCGAGTCTGAAAAACTGTTTTTT. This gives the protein CASSLGLDGQGIESEKLFF.

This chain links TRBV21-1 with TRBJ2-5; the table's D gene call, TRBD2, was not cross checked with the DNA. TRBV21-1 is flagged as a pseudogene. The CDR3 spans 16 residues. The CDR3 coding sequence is TGTGCCAGCAGCAAAGTTCGGGGGTTGCAGAGAGAGACCCAGTACTTC. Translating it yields CASSKVRGLQRETQYF.

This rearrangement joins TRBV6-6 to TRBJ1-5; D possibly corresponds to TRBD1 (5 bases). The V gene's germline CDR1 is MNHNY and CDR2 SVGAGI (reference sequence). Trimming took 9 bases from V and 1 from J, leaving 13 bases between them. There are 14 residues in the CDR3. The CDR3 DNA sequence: TGTGCCAGTAGACAGCCTGGGAGCAATCAGCCCCAGCATTTT. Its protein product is CASRQPGSNQPQHF.

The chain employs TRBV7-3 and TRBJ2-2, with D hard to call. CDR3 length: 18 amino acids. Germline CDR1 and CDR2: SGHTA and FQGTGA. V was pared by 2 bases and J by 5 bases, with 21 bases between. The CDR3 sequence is CASSLVGMGSAVTGELFF. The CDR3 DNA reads TGTGCCAGCAGCTTAGTAGGAATGGGGTCTGCGGTGACCGGGGAGCTGTTTTTT.

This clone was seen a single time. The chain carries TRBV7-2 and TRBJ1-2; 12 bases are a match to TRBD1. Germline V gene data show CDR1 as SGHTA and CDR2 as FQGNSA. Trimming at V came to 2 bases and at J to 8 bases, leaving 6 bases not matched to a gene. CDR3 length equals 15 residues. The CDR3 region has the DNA TGTGCCAGCAGCTTACAGGGACAGGGGGCAGGGGGCTACACCTTC. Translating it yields CASSLQGQGAGGYTF.

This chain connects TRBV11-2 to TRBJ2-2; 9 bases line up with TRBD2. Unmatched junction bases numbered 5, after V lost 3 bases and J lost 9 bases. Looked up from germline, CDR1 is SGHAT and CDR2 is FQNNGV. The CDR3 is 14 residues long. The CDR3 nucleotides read TGTGCCAGCAGCTTCCAGCGGGAGGCGCGGGAGCTGTTTTTT. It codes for CASSFQREARELFF.

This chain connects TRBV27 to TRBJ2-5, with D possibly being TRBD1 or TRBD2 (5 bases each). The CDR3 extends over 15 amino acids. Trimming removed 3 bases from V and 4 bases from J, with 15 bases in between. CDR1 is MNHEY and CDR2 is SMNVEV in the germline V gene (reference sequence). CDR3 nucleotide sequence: TGTGCCAGCAGTTTTGTTTGGGACGGACGAGAGACCCAGTACTTC. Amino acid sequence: CASSFVWDGRETQYF.

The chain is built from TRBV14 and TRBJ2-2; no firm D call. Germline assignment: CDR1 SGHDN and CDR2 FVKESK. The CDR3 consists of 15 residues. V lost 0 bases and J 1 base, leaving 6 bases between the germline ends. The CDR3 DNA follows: TGTGCCAGCAGCCAAGATCTTAGGAACACCGGGGAGCTGTTTTTT. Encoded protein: CASSQDLRNTGELFF.

CDR3 nucleotides: TGTGCCACCAGCAGAGATGGTCGTGGGGAGACCCAGTACTTC. This sequence encodes CATSRDGRGETQYF. The V and J genes are TRBV15 and TRBJ2-5; D unclear. Trimming removed 0 bases at V and 5 bases at J, with 10 bases between. The germline V gene encodes CDR1 LNHNV and CDR2 YYDKDF (reference sequence). The CDR3 consists of 14 residues.